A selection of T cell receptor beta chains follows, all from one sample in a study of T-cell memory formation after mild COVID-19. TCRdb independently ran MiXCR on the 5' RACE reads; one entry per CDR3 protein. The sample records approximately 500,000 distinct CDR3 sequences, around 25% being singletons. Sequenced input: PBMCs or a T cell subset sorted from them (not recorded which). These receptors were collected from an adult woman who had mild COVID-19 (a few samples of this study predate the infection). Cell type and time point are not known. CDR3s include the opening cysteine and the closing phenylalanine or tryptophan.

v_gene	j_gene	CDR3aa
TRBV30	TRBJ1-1	CAWSGPSGAAFF
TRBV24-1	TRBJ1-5	CATRRQGGQPQHF
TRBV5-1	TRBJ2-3	CASSLAGTERDTQYF
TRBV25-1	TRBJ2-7	CASLPSLGTGVLEQYF
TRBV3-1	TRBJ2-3	CASSQDRRGALDTQYF
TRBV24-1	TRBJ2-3	CAPHRRTGDTDTQYF
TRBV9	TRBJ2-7	CASSVEGTSGPYEQYF
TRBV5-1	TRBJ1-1	CASSLEARQMNTEAFF
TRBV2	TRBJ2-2	CASSEYRTSGKSGELFF
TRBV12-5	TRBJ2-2	CASGGDRQGFRPNTGELFF
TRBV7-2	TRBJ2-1	CASSPKGGRATNEQFF
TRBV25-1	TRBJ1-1	CASSESRQGRMNTEAFF
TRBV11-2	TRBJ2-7	CASSHRGLGYEQYF
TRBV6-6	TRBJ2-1	CASRTSSDEQFF
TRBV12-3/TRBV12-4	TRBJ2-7	CASSFRARFEQYF
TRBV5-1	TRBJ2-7	CASSSSSSIEQYF
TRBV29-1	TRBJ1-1	CSVEGELAGGAFF
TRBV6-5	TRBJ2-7	CASQTGAGEQYF
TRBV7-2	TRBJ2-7	CASSLSPWTYEQYF
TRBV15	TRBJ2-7	CATSRAASYEQYF
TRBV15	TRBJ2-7	CATSRGQARGEQYF
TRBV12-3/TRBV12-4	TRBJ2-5	CASSLGSHETQYF
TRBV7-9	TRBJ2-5	CASSAYGATEETQYF
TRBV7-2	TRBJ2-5	CASSPWGLAGQTQYF
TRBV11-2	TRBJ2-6	CASRGLGEAGANVLTF
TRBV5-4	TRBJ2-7	CASSTNPGQGGYEQYF
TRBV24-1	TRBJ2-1	CATSGGTSGGNEQFF
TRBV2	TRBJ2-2	CASTQRGTGELF
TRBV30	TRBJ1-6	CAWSAPRFDNSPLHF
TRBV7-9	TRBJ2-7	CASSWGQGRSYEQYF
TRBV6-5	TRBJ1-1	CASRGSMNTEAFF
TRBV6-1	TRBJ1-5	CASNLIGTGSNQPQHF